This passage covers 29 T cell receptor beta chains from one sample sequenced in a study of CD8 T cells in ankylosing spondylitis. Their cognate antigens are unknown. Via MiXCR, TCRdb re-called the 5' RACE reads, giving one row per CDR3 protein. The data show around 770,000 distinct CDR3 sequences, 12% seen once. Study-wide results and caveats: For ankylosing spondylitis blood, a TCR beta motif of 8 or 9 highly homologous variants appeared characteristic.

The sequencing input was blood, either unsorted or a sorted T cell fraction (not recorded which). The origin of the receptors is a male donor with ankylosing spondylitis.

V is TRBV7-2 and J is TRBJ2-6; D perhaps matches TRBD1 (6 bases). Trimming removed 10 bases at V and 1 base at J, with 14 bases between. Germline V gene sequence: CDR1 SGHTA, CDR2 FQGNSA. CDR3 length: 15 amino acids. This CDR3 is CAKGDGGSGANVLTF. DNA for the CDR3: TGTGCCAAGGGGGACGGAGGTTCTGGGGCCAACGTCCTGACTTTC.

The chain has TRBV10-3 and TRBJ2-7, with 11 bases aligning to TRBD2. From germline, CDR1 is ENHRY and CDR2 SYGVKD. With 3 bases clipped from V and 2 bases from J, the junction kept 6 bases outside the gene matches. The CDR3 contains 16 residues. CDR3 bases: TGTGCCATCAGTGATATCGGGACTAGCGGTGCCTACGAGCAGTACTTC. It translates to CAISDIGTSGAYEQYF.

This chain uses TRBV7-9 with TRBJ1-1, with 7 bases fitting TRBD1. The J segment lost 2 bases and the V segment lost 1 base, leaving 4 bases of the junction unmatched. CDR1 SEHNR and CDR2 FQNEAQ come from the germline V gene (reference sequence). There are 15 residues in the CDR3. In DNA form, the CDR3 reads TGTGCCAGCAGCTTAGTGTGGACAGGTAACACTGAAGCTTTCTTT. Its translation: CASSLVWTGNTEAFF.

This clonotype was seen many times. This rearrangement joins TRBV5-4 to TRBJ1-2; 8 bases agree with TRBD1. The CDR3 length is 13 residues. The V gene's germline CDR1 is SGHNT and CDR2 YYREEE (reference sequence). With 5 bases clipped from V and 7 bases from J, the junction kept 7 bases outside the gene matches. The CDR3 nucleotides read TGTGCCAGCAGGAAAACAGGGGGACGTGGCTACACCTTC. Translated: CASRKTGGRGYTF. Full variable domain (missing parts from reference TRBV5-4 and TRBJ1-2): ETGVTQSPTHLIKTRGQQVTLRCSSQSGHNTVSWYQQALGQGPQFIFQYYREEENGRGNFPPRFSGLQFPNYSSELNVNALELDDSALYLCASRKTGGRGYTFGSGTRLTVV.

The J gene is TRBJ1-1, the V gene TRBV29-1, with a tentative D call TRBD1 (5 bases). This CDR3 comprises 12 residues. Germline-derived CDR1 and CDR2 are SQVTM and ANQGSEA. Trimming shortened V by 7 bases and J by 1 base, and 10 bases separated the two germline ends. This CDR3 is CSGGLKNTEAFF. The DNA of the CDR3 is TGCAGCGGGGGACTTAAGAACACTGAAGCTTTCTTT.

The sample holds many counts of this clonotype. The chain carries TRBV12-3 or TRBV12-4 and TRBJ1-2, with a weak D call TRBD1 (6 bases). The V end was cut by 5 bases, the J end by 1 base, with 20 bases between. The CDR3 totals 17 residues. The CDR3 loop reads CASSLHGTSADNYGYTF. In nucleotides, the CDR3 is TGTGCCAGCAGTCTCCACGGGACATCTGCGGATAACTATGGCTACACCTTC.

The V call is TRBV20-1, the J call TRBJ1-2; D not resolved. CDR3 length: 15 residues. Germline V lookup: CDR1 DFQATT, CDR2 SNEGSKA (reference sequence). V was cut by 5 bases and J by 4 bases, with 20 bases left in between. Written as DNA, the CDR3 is TGCAGTGCTGTGACCACTTCCATGACCATCTATGGCTACACCTTC. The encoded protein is CSAVTTSMTIYGYTF.

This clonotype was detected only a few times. The chain's CDR3 is CASSSSVGGARTGELFF. The CDR3 DNA reads as TGTGCCAGCAGCTCAAGTGTGGGAGGGGCTCGGACCGGGGAGCTGTTTTTT. V is TRBV7-2 and J is TRBJ2-2; TRBD2 matches at 7 bases. Trimming took 4 bases from V and 5 from J; bases not matched to a gene: 13. Germline CDR1 and CDR2: SGHTA and FQGNSA. CDR3 size: 17 residues.

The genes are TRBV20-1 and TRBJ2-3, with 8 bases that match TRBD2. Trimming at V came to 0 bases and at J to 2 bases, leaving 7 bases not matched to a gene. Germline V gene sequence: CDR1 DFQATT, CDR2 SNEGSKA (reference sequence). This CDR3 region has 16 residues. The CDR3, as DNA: TGCAGTGCTAGAGATCGTCAAGCGGGGGTCACAGATACGCAGTATTTT. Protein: CSARDRQAGVTDTQYF.

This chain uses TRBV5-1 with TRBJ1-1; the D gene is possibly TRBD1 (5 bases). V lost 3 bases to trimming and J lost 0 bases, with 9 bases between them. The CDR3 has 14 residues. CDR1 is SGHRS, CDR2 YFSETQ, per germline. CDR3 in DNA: TGCGCCAGCAGCTCACAGGCTTTGAACACTGAAGCTTTCTTT. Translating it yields CASSSQALNTEAFF.

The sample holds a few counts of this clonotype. CDR3 nucleotide sequence: TGCGCCAGCAGCTTGGGAGATGGACCTAATGAAAAACTGTTTTTT. This codes for CASSLGDGPNEKLFF. V is TRBV5-1 and J is TRBJ1-4; D is ambiguous. V gave up 0 bases and J gave up 3 bases, with 9 bases separating them. Germline V CDR1 and CDR2: SGHRS, YFSETQ. The CDR3 runs to 15 residues.

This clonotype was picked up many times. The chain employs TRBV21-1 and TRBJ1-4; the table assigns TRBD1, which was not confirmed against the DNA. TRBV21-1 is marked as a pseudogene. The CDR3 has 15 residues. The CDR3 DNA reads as TGTGCCAGCAGCCAAAGGAACAGGGGAGGCGGAAAACTGTTTTTT. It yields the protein CASSQRNRGGGKLFF.

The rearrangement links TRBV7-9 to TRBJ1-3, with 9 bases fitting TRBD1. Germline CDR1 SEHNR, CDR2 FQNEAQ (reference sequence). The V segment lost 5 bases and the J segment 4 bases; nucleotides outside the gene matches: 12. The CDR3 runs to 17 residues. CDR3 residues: CASSQPRDRAFGNTIYF. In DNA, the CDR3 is TGTGCCAGCAGCCAACCCCGGGACAGGGCGTTCGGAAACACCATATATTTT.

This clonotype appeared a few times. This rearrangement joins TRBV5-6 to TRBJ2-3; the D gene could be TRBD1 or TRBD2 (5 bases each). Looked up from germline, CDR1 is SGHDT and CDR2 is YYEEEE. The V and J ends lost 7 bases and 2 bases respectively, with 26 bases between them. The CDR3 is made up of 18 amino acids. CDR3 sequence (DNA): TGTGCCAGCGTCCACCGGGACGGCGTCCCCCTCACCACAGATACGCAGTATTTT. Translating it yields CASVHRDGVPLTTDTQYF.

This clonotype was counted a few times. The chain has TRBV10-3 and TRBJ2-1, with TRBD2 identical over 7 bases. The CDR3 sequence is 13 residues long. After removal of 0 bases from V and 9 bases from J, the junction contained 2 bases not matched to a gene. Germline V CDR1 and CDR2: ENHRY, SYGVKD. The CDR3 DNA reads TGTGCCATCAGTGAGTCGGGAGGGGCTGAGCAGTTCTTC. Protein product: CAISESGGAEQFF.

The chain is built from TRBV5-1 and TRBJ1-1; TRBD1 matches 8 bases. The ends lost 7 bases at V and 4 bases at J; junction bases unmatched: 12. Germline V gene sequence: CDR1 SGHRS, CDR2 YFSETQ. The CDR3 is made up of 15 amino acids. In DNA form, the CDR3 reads TGCGCCAGCGGACCGGGACAGGCCGGCAGCACTGAAGCTTTCTTT. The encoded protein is CASGPGQAGSTEAFF.

The CDR3 region is CASSHPRGGNIQYF. The DNA of the CDR3 is TGCGCCAGCAGCCACCCCCGAGGGGGAAACATTCAGTACTTC. This chain links TRBV4-3 with TRBJ2-4, with a weak D call TRBD1 (6 bases). Trimming took 3 bases from V and 6 from J, leaving 12 bases between them. The CDR3 extends over 14 amino acids. Germline-derived CDR1 and CDR2 are LGHNA and YSLEER.

The CDR3 DNA follows: TGCAGTGCTAGAGTCGAAACAGGGGGAGAGCAGTTCTTC. Its protein is CSARVETGGEQFF. V usage is TRBV20-1 and J usage is TRBJ2-1; TRBD1 agrees at 8 bases. After removal of 1 base from V and 10 bases from J, the junction contained 6 bases not matched to a gene. The CDR3 is made up of 13 amino acids. The V gene's germline CDR1 is DFQATT and CDR2 SNEGSKA (reference sequence).

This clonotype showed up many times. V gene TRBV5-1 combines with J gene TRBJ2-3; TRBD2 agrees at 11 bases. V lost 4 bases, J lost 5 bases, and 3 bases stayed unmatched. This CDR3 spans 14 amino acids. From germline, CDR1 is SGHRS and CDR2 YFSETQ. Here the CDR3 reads CASSKGLAGDTQYF. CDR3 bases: TGCGCCAGCAGCAAAGGACTAGCGGGAGATACGCAGTATTTT.

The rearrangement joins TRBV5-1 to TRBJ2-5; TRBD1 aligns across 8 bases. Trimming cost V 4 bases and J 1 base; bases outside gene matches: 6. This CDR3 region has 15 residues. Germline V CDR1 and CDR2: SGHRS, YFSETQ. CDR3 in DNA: TGCGCCAGCAGCCAGGAGGGGACAGGCCAAGAGACCCAGTACTTC. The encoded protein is CASSQEGTGQETQYF.

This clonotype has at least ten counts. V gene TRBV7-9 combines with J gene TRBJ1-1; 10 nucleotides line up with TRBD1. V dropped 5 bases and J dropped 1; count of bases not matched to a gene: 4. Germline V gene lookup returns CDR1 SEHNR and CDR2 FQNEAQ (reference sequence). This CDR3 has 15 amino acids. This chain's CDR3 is CASSQGQGWNTEAFF. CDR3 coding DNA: TGTGCCAGCAGCCAGGGACAGGGGTGGAACACTGAAGCTTTCTTT.

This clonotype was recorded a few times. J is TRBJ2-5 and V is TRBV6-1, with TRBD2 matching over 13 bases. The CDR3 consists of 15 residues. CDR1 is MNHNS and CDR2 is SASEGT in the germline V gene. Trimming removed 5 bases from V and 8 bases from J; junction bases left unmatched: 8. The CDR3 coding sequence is TGTGCCAGCAGTCCCTCAGGACTAGCGGGGGTAACCCAGTACTTC. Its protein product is CASSPSGLAGVTQYF.

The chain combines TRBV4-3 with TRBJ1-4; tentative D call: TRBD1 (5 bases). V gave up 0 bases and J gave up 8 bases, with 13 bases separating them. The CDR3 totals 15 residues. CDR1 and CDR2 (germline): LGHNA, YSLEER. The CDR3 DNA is TGCGCCAGCAGCCAAGATAACTGGACACAAGAAAAACTGTTTTTT. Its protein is CASSQDNWTQEKLFF.

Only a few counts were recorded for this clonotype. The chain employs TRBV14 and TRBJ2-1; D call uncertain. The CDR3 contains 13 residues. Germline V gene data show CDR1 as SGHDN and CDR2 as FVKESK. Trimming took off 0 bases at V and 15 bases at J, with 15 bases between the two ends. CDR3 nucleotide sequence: TGTGCCAGCAGCCAAGAGGATGGGCGCCGACGGTTCTTC. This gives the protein CASSQEDGRRRFF. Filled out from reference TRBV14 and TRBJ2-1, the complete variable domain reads EAGVTQFPSHSVIEKGQTVTLRCDPISGHDNLYWYRRVMGKEIKFLLHFVKESKQDESGMPNNRFLAERTGGTYSTLKVQPAELEDSGVYFCASSQEDGRRRFFGPGTRLTVL.

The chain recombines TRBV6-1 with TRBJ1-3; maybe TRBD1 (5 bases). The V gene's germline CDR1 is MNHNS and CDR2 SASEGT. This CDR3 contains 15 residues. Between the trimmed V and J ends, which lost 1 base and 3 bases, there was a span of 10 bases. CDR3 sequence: CASSEEQAFGNTIYF. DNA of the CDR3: TGTGCCAGCAGTGAAGAACAGGCCTTTGGAAACACCATATATTTT.

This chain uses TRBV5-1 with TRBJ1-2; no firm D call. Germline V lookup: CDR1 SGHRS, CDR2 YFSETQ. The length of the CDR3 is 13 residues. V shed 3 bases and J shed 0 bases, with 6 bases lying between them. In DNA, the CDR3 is TGCGCCAGCAGCTGGGGAGCTAACTATGGCTACACCTTC. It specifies CASSWGANYGYTF.

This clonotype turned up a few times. CDR3 loop: CASKDRADTEAFF. CDR3 bases: TGTGCCAGTAAAGACAGAGCTGACACTGAAGCTTTCTTT. The V call is TRBV9, the J call TRBJ1-1; possibly TRBD1 for D (5 bases). V was clipped by 8 bases and J by 3 bases, with 14 bases between them. CDR1 and CDR2 (germline): SGDLS, YYNGEE. CDR3 length: 13 residues.

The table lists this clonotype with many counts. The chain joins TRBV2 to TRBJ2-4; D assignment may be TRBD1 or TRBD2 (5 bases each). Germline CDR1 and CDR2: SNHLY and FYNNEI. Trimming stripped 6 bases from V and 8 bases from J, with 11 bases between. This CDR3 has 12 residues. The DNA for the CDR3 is TGTGCCAGCAGCTTCCGGGACGACATTCAGTACTTC. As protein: CASSFRDDIQYF.

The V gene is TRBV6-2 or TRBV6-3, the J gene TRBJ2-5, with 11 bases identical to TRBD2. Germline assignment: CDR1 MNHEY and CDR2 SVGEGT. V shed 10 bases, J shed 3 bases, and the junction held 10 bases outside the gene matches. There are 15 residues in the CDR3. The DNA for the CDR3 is TGTGCCACCTACACCGGGACTAGCGGTAAAGAGACCCAGTACTTC. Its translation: CATYTGTSGKETQYF.